These T cell receptor beta chains were read from a single sample in a study of CD8 T cells in ankylosing spondylitis. TCRdb recomputed calls from the 5' RACE reads with MiXCR, one row per CDR3 protein. The repertoire includes 340,000 or so distinct CDR3 sequences, under 15% of them detected once, and about 1.1% sits in the top ten. The sequenced sample consisted of blood, either unsorted or a sorted T cell fraction (not recorded which). The receptors shown here come from a male donor with ankylosing spondylitis or in good health (not recorded which). CDR3s leave out the opening cysteine and the closing phenylalanine or tryptophan. Fields, in order: J gene, V gene, CDR3 protein.

TRBJ2-1	TRBV11-1	ASSFSRLAGGTYNEQF
TRBJ2-5	TRBV20-1	SARPDAQETQY
TRBJ2-4	TRBV4-2	ASSPGTGRGLAKNIQY
TRBJ1-5	TRBV5-6	ASTYQNNQPQH
TRBJ2-7	TRBV29-1	SVSSESTYEQY
TRBJ2-3	TRBV4-1	ASSQSQGAITDTQY
TRBJ1-5	TRBV5-1	ASSPGQTPNQPQH
TRBJ2-7	TRBV29-1	SVTGTVTYEQY
TRBJ2-5	TRBV3-1	ASSPTSGSDETQY
TRBJ2-7	TRBV5-1	ASSLRDEQY
TRBJ1-6	TRBV18	ASAAGSSYNSPLH
TRBJ1-4	TRBV15	ATSRMRAGGEKLF
TRBJ1-4	TRBV6-6	ASSAAGEKLF
TRBJ2-3	TRBV29-1	SVGYLAQSTDTQY
TRBJ2-3	TRBV5-1	ASSPTTSAGTDTQY
TRBJ2-1	TRBV4-1	ASSQDPLAGFYNEQF
TRBJ1-5	TRBV19	ASSIGETGGQPQH
TRBJ2-4	TRBV4-1	ASSQGTGNPKNIQY
TRBJ1-6	TRBV20-1	SAREDRDNSPLH
TRBJ2-5	TRBV5-5	ASSPGTGGGETQY
TRBJ1-3	TRBV29-1	SARTGGSSGNTIY
TRBJ1-6	TRBV6-6	ASKSSYNSPLH
TRBJ2-1	TRBV11-2	ASSLEGLSSYNEQF
TRBJ1-2	TRBV25-1	ATPNGGGFYGYT
TRBJ1-5	TRBV4-1	ASSQDSAARPNQPQH